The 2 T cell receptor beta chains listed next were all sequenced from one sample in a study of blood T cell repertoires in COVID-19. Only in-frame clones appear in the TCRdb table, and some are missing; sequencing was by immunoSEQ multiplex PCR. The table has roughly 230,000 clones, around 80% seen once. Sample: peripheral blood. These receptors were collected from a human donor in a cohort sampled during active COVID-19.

CDR3 in amino acids: CASSLDPLSSGNTIYF. The CDR3 bases are TGCGCCAGCAGCTTGGATCCCCTGAGCTCTGGAAACACCATATATTTT. The chain employs TRBV5-1 and TRBJ1-3; D gene unclear. From germline, CDR1 is SGHRS and CDR2 YFSETQ. This CDR3 region has 16 residues. Trimming took 0 bases from V and 0 from J, leaving 10 bases between them.

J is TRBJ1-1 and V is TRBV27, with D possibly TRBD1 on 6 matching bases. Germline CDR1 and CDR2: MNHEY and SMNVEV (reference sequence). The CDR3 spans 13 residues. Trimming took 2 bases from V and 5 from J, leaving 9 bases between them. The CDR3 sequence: CASSLGGVTEAFF. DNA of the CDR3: TGTGCCAGCAGTTTAGGGGGCGTTACTGAAGCTTTCTTT.